This T cell receptor (beta chain) was sequenced in a study of siplizumab effects on memory and regulatory T cells. Findings and caveats of the study: Relative to controls at approximately 30%, mappable alloreactive CD4+ clones exhibited a mean Treg-derived proportion of approximately 68% with siplizumab.

To note about this clone: Its specificity is unknown.

The protocol was immunoSEQ multiplex PCR, while the TCRdb copy is restricted to in-frame clones and leaves out a portion. The repertoire holds approximately 100,000 clones, with about 92% as singletons. The CDR3 contains 16 residues. The J segment lost 5 bases and the V segment lost 4 bases, leaving 10 bases of the junction unmatched. Per the germline V gene, CDR1 is LNHNV and CDR2 is YYDKDF (reference sequence). The source is a human donor in good health. Sequencing was performed on Tregs sorted from blood. The chain uses TRBV15 and TRBJ2-1, with 8 bases matching TRBD1. Here the CDR3 reads CATSMTGELWNNEQFF. As DNA, the CDR3 is TGTGCCACCAGCATGACAGGGGAACTTTGGAACAATGAGCAGTTCTTC. The full variable domain, its missing parts supplied by reference TRBV15 and TRBJ2-1, is DAMVIQNPRYQVTQFGKPVTLSCSQTLNHNVMYWYQQKSSQAPKLLFHYYDKDFNNEADTPDNFQSRRPNTSFCFLDIRSPGLGDTAMYLCATSMTGELWNNEQFFGPGTRLTVL.